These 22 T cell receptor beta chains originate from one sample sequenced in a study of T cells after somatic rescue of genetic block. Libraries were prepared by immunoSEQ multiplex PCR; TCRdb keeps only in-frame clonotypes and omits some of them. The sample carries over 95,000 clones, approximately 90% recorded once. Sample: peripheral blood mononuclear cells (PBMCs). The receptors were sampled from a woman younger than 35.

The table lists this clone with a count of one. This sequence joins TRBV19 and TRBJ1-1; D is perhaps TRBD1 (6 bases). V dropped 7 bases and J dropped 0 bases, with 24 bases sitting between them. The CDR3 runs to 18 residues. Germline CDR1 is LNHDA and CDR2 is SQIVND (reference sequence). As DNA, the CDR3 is TGTGCCAGTACCCCCGGGGCAGGGGTCCCCACAATGAACACTGAAGCTTTCTTT. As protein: CASTPGAGVPTMNTEAFF.

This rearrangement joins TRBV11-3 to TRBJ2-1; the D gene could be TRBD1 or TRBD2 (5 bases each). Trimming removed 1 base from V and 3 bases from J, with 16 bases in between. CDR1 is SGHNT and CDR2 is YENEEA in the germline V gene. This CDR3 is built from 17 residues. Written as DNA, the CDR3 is TGTGCCAGCAGCTTAGTCCGGGACCCCGAGGTCTACAATGAGCAGTTCTTC. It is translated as CASSLVRDPEVYNEQFF.

DNA for the CDR3: TGTGCCAGCAGCCAAGATAGGGCCAACACCGGGGAGCTGTTTTTT. Its translation is CASSQDRANTGELFF. The chain recombines TRBV4-2 with TRBJ2-2, with D unclear. V shed 0 bases and J shed 2 bases, with 7 bases lying between them. Germline CDR1 and CDR2: LGHNA and YNFKEQ. The length of the CDR3 is 15 residues.

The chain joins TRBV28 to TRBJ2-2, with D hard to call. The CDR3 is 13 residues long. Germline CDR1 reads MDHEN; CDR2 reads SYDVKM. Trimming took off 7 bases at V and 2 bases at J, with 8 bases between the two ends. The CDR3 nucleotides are TGTGCCAGCACCCCCCCAAACACCGGGGAGCTGTTTTTT. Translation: CASTPPNTGELFF.

CDR3 nucleotide sequence: TGTGCCAGCAGTGTTTCCCCCACTAATAATGAGCAGTTCTTC. This gives the protein CASSVSPTNNEQFF. This chain connects TRBV6-5 to TRBJ2-1; D is ambiguous. Germline CDR1 MNHEY, CDR2 SVGAGI. V was pared by 5 bases and J by 7 bases, with 15 bases between. The CDR3 covers 14 residues.

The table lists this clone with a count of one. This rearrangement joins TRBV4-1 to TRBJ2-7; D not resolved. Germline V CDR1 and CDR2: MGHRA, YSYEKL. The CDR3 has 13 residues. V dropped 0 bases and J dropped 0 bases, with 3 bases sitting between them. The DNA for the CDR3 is TGCGCCAGCAGCCAAGACAGCTCCTACGAGCAGTACTTC. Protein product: CASSQDSSYEQYF.

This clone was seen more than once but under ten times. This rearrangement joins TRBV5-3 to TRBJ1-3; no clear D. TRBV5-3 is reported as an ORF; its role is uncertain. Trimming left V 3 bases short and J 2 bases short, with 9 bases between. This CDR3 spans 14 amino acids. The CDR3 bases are TGTGCCAGAAGCTCGGAGGTGACTGGAAACACCATATATTTT. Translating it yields CARSSEVTGNTIYF.

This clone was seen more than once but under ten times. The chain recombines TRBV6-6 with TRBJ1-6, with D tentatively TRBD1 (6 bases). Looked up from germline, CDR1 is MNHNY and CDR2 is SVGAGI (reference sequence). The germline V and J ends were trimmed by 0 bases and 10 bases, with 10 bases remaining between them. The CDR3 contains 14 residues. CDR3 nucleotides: TGTGCCAGCAGTTACTCACAGGGCGAATCACCCCTCCACTTT. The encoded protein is CASSYSQGESPLHF.

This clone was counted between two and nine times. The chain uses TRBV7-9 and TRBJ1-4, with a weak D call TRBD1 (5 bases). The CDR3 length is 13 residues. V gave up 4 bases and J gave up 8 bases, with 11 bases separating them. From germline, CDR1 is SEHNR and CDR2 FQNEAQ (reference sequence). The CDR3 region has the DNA TGTGCCAGCAGCTCATCCGGGGGGGAAAAACTGTTTTTT. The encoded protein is CASSSSGGEKLFF.

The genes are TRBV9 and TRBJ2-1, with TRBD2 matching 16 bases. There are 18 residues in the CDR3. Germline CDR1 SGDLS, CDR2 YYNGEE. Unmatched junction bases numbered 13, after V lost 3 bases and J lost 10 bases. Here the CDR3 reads CASSATGTSGGAIREQFF. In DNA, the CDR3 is TGTGCCAGCAGCGCTACCGGGACTAGCGGGGGGGCAATCCGCGAGCAGTTCTTC.

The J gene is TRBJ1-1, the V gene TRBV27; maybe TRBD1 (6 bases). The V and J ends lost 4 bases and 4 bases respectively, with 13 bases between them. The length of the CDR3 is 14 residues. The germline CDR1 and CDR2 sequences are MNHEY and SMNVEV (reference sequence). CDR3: CASSYRTASTEAFF. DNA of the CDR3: TGTGCCAGCAGTTACAGGACAGCGAGCACTGAAGCTTTCTTT.

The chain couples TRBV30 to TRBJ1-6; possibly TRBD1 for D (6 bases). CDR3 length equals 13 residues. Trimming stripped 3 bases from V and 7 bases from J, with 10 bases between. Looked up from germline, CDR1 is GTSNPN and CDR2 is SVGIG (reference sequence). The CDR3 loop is CAWRGGNNSPLHF. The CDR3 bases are TGTGCCTGGAGAGGGGGTAACAATTCACCCCTCCACTTT.

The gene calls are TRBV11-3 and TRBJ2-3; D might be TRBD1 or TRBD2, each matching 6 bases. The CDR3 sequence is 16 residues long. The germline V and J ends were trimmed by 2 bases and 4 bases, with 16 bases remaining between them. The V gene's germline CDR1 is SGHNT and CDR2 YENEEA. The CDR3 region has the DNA TGTGCCAGCAGCTTACCCCGTGGGGGGCCTCCAGATACGCAGTATTTT. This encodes CASSLPRGGPPDTQYF.

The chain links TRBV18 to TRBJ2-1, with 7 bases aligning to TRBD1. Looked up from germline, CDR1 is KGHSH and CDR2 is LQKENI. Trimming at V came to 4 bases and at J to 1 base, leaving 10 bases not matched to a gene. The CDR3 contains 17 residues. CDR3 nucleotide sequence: TGTGCCAGCTCACAAGCGACCGGGACAGAATCCTACAATGAGCAGTTCTTC. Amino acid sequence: CASSQATGTESYNEQFF.

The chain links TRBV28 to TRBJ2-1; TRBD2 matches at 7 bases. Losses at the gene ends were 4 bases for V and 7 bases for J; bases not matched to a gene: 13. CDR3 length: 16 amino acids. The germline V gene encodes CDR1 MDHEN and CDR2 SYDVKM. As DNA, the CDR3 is TGTGCCAGCAGTTCCCCCATTCGGAAGGGAGGGAATGAGCAGTTCTTC. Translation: CASSSPIRKGGNEQFF.

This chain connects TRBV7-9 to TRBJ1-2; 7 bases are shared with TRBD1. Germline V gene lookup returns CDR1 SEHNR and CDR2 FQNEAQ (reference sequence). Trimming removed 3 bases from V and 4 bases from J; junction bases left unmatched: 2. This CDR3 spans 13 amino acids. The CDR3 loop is CASSLGTVYGYTF. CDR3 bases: TGTGCCAGCAGCTTGGGGACAGTCTATGGCTACACCTTC.

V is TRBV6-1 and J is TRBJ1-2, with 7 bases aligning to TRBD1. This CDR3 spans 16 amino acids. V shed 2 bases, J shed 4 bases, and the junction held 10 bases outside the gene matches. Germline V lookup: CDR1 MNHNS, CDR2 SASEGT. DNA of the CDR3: TGTGCCAGCAGTGAAAGGGACAGCCTCTTAACCTATGGCTACACCTTC. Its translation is CASSERDSLLTYGYTF.

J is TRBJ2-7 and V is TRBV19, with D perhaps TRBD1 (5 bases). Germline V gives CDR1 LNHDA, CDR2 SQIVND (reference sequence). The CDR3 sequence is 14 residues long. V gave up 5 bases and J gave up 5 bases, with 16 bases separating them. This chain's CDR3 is CASSAGISPNEQYF. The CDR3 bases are TGTGCCAGTAGTGCAGGGATTTCACCCAACGAGCAGTACTTC. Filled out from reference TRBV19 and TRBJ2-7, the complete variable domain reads DGGITQSPKYLFRKEGQNVTLSCEQNLNHDAMYWYRQDPGQGLRLIYYSQIVNDFQKGDIAEGYSVSREKKESFPLTVTSAQKNPTAFYLCASSAGISPNEQYFGPGTRLTVT.

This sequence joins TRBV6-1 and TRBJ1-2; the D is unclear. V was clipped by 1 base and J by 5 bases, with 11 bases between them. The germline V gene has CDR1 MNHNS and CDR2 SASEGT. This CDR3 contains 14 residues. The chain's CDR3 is CASSEVSQSYGYTF. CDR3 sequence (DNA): TGTGCCAGCAGTGAAGTGAGCCAGTCTTATGGCTACACCTTC.

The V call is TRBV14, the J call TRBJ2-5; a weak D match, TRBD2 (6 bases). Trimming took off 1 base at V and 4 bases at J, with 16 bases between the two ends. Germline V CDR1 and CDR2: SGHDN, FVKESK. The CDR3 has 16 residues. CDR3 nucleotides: TGTGCCAGCAGCCAAGGTGGGGCGGGACGAGTAGAGACCCAGTACTTC. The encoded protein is CASSQGGAGRVETQYF.

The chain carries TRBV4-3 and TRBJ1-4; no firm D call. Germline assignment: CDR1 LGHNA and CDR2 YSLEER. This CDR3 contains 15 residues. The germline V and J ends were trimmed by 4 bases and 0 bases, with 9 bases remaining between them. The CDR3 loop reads CASSLMGATNEKLFF. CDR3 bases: TGCGCCAGCAGCCTAATGGGAGCAACTAATGAAAAACTGTTTTTT.

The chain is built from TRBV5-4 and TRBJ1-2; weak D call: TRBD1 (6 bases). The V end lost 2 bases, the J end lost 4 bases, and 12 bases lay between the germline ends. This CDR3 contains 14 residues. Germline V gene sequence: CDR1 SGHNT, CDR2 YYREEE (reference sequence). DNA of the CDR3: TGTGCCAGCAGCTTTATAGGGGGTGGCTATGGCTACACCTTC. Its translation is CASSFIGGGYGYTF.